This is a list of T cell receptor beta chains from one sample in a study of blood T cells in healthy people across ages. From the 5' RACE reads, TCRdb called clonotypes with MiXCR, one entry per CDR3 protein. The table lists 500,000 to 600,000 distinct CDR3 sequences, approximately 25% of them singletons. The material sequenced was blood. These receptors originate from a woman between 70 and 85 years old in good health. Each CDR3 is given without its conserved first and last residue.

v_call: TRBV29-1
cdr3_length: 11
cdr3_aa: SVVAGGLNTQY

v_call: TRBV6-4
cdr3_length: 13
cdr3_aa: ASSDSRQGPDTQY

v_call: TRBV12-3/TRBV12-4
cdr3_length: 10
cdr3_aa: ASSFWGDEQY

v_call: TRBV20-1
cdr3_length: 12
cdr3_aa: SAKYRGMNTEAF

v_call: TRBV7-2
cdr3_length: 12
cdr3_aa: ASSPALVRETQY

v_call: TRBV20-1
cdr3_length: 14
cdr3_aa: SARTNRGIGNTEAF

v_call: TRBV28
cdr3_length: 15
cdr3_aa: ASSYILLAGEQETQY

v_call: TRBV12-5
cdr3_length: 13
cdr3_aa: ASGLPPGETVTQY

v_call: TRBV12-3/TRBV12-4
cdr3_length: 14
cdr3_aa: ASSSGQIDAKNIQY

v_call: TRBV29-1
cdr3_length: 10
cdr3_aa: SVPGPEGTQY

v_call: TRBV27
cdr3_length: 11
cdr3_aa: ASSYTFNYGYT

v_call: TRBV7-9
cdr3_length: 13
cdr3_aa: ASSLGTGKDQPQH

v_call: TRBV12-3/TRBV12-4
cdr3_length: 11
cdr3_aa: ASSFGPKETQY

v_call: TRBV20-1
cdr3_length: 12
cdr3_aa: SARGTRGYNEQF

v_call: TRBV24-1
cdr3_length: 14
cdr3_aa: ATSDPTSGGGETQY

v_call: TRBV3-1
cdr3_length: 15
cdr3_aa: ASSQDPRFSGANVLT

v_call: TRBV7-2
cdr3_length: 12
cdr3_aa: ASSLGPLSSERY

v_call: TRBV29-1
cdr3_length: 12
cdr3_aa: SVAFLAGVYEQY

v_call: TRBV24-1
cdr3_length: 13
cdr3_aa: ATSERTSGQETQY

v_call: TRBV2
cdr3_length: 14
cdr3_aa: ASSHAGGPSTDTQY

v_call: TRBV5-1
cdr3_length: 11
cdr3_aa: ASGKDSTYEQY

v_call: TRBV20-1
cdr3_length: 12
cdr3_aa: SAPLLTGVGEQF

v_call: TRBV2
cdr3_length: 13
cdr3_aa: ASTGLNSGGYEQF

v_call: TRBV18
cdr3_length: 16
cdr3_aa: ASSPRGQGSSSNYEQY

v_call: TRBV5-1
cdr3_length: 10
cdr3_aa: ASSLGQRGYT

v_call: TRBV25-1
cdr3_length: 13
cdr3_aa: ASLNQGGQKFEAF

v_call: TRBV6-5
cdr3_length: 13
cdr3_aa: ASSYSIRGLHEQF

v_call: TRBV12-3/TRBV12-4
cdr3_length: 11
cdr3_aa: ASSPGGRSPLH

v_call: TRBV2
cdr3_length: 12
cdr3_aa: ASSSDTNHQPQH

v_call: TRBV20-1
cdr3_length: 12
cdr3_aa: SASPGGVSGEQY

v_call: TRBV6-5
cdr3_length: 10
cdr3_aa: ASSREGNEQF

v_call: TRBV7-2
cdr3_length: 16
cdr3_aa: ASSLAGLAGYSTDTQY

v_call: TRBV7-2
cdr3_length: 12
cdr3_aa: ASSLEKWVETQY

v_call: TRBV13
cdr3_length: 12
cdr3_aa: ASSARAAQETQY

v_call: TRBV5-1
cdr3_length: 12
cdr3_aa: ASSYGLNNQPQH